The source of this TCR beta chain is a study of OX40 agonist ivuxolimab in advanced cancers. About the study: An agonistic anti-OX40 (CD134) antibody, ivuxolimab, was used to treat the patients. Subjects had a mean age of roughly 60 years, with a range of roughly 20 to 80; more than 75% were male. Participants could have had prior anti-PD-1, anti-PD-L1 or anti-CTLA-4 therapy, and about 37% had some.

The method was immunoSEQ multiplex PCR; TCRdb's version includes in-frame clones alone and lacks a portion of them. The sample lists some 38,000 clones; about 89% were seen once. Sequences were derived from CD4+ or CD8+ T cells sorted from blood, sampled in a trial of the OX40 agonist ivuxolimab. The TCR comes from an adult with an advanced solid tumor such as melanoma, head and neck, liver or kidney cancer.

As DNA, the CDR3 is TGCGCCACTCGAGAGGGTTCCGTGAACACTGAAGCTTTCTTT. It translates to CATREGSVNTEAFF. The rearrangement uses TRBV5-1 and TRBJ1-1; D is uncertain. Trimming pared 9 bases from V and 0 bases from J, leaving 15 bases between. Germline V CDR1 and CDR2: SGHRS, YFSETQ. The CDR3 contains 14 residues.